A selection of T cell receptor beta chains follows, all from one sample in a study of CD8 T cells in Susac syndrome. TCRdb passed the immunoSEQ multiplex PCR reads through MiXCR, listing each CDR3 protein once. The top ten clones hold roughly 0.098% of a sample with 200,000 or so distinct CDR3 sequences, approximately 94% of them seen once. Sequenced: CD4+ T cells from PBMCs. The origin of the receptors is a human donor with Susac syndrome. Both conserved end residues are part of each CDR3. D genes are given only for firm matches. For some rows the clone size is stated as once, few or many, or as a class when expanded; others skip it.

>once|TRBV20-1|TRBD2|TRBJ2-1
CSASVLASGTYNEQFF
TGCAGTGCTAGTGTTCTCGCTAGCGGAACCTACAATGAGCAGTTCTTC
>-|TRBV4-3|TRBD2|TRBJ2-3
CASSQERTSGIPGADTQYF
TGCGCCAGCAGCCAAGAGCGAACTAGCGGGATCCCGGGGGCAGATACGCAGTATTTT
>once|TRBV12-3/TRBV12-4|TRBD1|TRBJ2-7
CASSPGGLGSYEQYF
TGTGCCAGCAGCCCAGGGGGCTTGGGGTCCTACGAGCAGTACTTC
>-|TRBV30|-|TRBJ1-1
CAWSVRQGEAFF
TGTGCCTGGAGTGTACGGCAGGGAGAAGCTTTCTTT
>-|TRBV14|TRBD2|TRBJ2-7
CASSQEWGLAGEQYF
TGTGCCAGCAGCCAAGAATGGGGACTAGCGGGGGAGCAGTACTTC
>-|TRBV12-3/TRBV12-4|-|TRBJ2-5
CASSPAGVSSGQYF
TGTGCCAGCAGCCCAGCGGGCGTGAGTTCCGGCCAGTACTTC
>-|TRBV3-1|-|TRBJ2-5
CASSQGRVETQYF
TGTGCCAGCAGCCAAGGGCGGGTAGAGACCCAGTACTTC
>few|TRBV5-1|-|TRBJ2-3
CASSLGGASTDTQYF
TGTGCCAGCAGTTTGGGGGGGGCCAGCACAGATACGCAGTATTTT
>-|TRBV7-8|TRBD2|TRBJ2-7
CASSPLTSLSYEQYF
TGTGCCAGCAGCCCACTGACTAGCTTATCCTACGAGCAGTACTTC
>once|TRBV18|TRBD1|TRBJ1-1
CASSAGGYNTEAFF
TGTGCCAGCTCGGCAGGGGGCTATAACACTGAAGCTTTCTTT
>-|TRBV19|-|TRBJ1-2
CASSIRQPGDGYTF
TGTGCCAGTAGTATTCGGCAGCCAGGGGATGGCTACACCTTC
>-|TRBV12-5|TRBD2|TRBJ2-3
CASGWTPTSGPSTDTQYF
TGTGCTAGTGGTTGGACTCCAACTAGCGGACCTAGCACAGATACGCAGTATTTT
>-|TRBV5-1|-|TRBJ2-1
CASSFKGNEQFF
TGCGCCAGCAGCTTTAAGGGGAATGAGCAGTTCTTC
>-|TRBV27|TRBD1|TRBJ2-7
CASNPWGQGSYEQYF
TGTGCCAGCAACCCTTGGGGACAGGGCTCCTACGAGCAGTACTTC
>-|TRBV20-1|TRBD1|TRBJ1-5
CSATGGNQPQHF
TGCAGTGCCACAGGGGGCAATCAGCCCCAGCATTTT
>-|TRBV6-2/TRBV6-3|TRBD1|TRBJ2-7
CASSPTPGQGTYEQYF
TGTGCCAGCAGCCCTACGCCTGGACAGGGGACCTACGAGCAGTACTTC
>-|TRBV6-1|TRBD1|TRBJ1-5
CASSPGQDQPQHF
TGTGCCAGCAGTCCCGGACAGGATCAGCCCCAGCATTTT
>-|TRBV12-3/TRBV12-4|-|TRBJ2-1
CASSFGGTGNEQFF
TGTGCCAGCAGTTTTGGGGGGACCGGCAATGAGCAGTTCTTC
>-|TRBV20-1|TRBD2|TRBJ2-2
CSARPRGGRNTGELFF
TGCAGTGCTAGACCGCGGGGGGGCCGGAACACCGGGGAGCTGTTTTTT
>-|TRBV29-1|TRBD1|TRBJ1-5
CSVPTGETDQPQHF
TGCAGCGTACCCACAGGGGAAACAGATCAGCCCCAGCATTTT
>-|TRBV29-1|-|TRBJ2-1
CSVVRNNEQFF
TGCAGCGTTGTTAGAAACAATGAGCAGTTCTTC
>-|TRBV20-1|-|TRBJ2-1
CSASRAEQFF
TGCAGTGCTTCCAGGGCGGAGCAGTTCTTC
>-|TRBV5-4|-|TRBJ2-3
CASSLGRGYGTDTQYF
TGTGCCAGCAGCCTGGGGCGCGGGTATGGCACAGATACGCAGTATTTT
>-|TRBV27|TRBD1|TRBJ1-1
CASSFSQGLEAFF
TGTGCCAGCAGTTTCTCACAGGGGCTTGAAGCTTTCTTT
>-|TRBV30|TRBD1|TRBJ1-2
CACDRDSYGYTF
TGTGCCTGTGACAGGGACAGCTATGGCTACACCTTC
>once|TRBV9|-|TRBJ2-3
CASSLVGERVRDTQYF
TGTGCCAGCAGCTTAGTAGGGGAGCGGGTGCGAGATACGCAGTATTTT
>-|TRBV20-1|-|TRBJ1-5
CSARKAGSGNQPQHF
TGCAGTGCTAGGAAGGCAGGATCGGGCAATCAGCCCCAGCATTTT
>-|TRBV29-1|TRBD1|TRBJ2-5
CSAPGQGEAETQYF
TGCAGCGCCCCGGGACAGGGGGAGGCAGAGACCCAGTACTTC
>-|TRBV30|-|TRBJ1-5
CAGSLDSNQPQHF
TGTGCCGGGAGTTTGGATAGCAATCAGCCCCAGCATTTT
>few|TRBV6-6|-|TRBJ1-2
CASSLDSYGYTF
TGTGCCAGCTCGCTGGACTCTTATGGCTACACCTTC
>-|TRBV20-1|TRBD1|TRBJ2-7
CSAQPRDRAYEQYF
TGCAGTGCTCAACCTCGGGACAGAGCCTACGAGCAGTACTTC
>-|TRBV5-1|-|TRBJ1-2
CASSLQTNYGYTF
TGCGCCAGCAGCCTTCAAACTAACTATGGCTACACCTTC
>-|TRBV20-1|-|TRBJ2-3
CSAGPVSSDTQYF
TGCAGTGCCGGACCCGTTTCGTCAGATACGCAGTATTTT